Included here is one TCR beta chain sequence, with context. What this receptor recognizes is not known. Base qualities are missing; no much larger clone stands one base away. Collaborating institutions collected whole blood in K2EDTA tubes following their own protocols. Collaborator samples were shipped for TCRbeta analysis as frozen whole blood, isolated PBMCs, or DNA extracted from either sample type. These data come from a study of blood T cell repertoires in COVID-19 (dated by TCRdb to about 2020). Concerning the study at large: The collaborator samples originated in the United States, Italy and Spain and spanned the acute and convalescent phases of COVID-19. The prospective study material was composed of cDNA or gDNA derived from T cells, B-cell-depleted T cells, or PBMCs. Subjects who had been exposed to COVID-19, were actively infected with it, or had recovered from it provided the deeply sampled blood TCRbeta repertoires that made up the dataset. A freely available public database, intended as a resource for researchers studying the immune response to SARS-CoV-2, is where the repertoires were released. Samples were obtained from the ongoing ImmuneRACE study (first 160 participants) and from 1,254 subjects provided by 6 global collaborators. The sample metadata nearly always contained a de-identified subject ID, COVID-19 status, age in years and sex. Where available, HLA class I and class II types were obtained from metadata supplied by the sample provider rather than from assay-based typing.

Study-wide findings and limitations: The quantity of clinical and demographic metadata differed by source and by participant and was supplied without curation.

Between the V and J ends, shortened by 1 base and 0 bases respectively, the junction contains 12 bases. Reading from cysteine to phenylalanine, the CDR3 counts 16 amino acids. Of the read, only the CDR3 DNA is kept; its 48 bases are in frame from base 1. The germline V gene encodes CDR1 SGHRS and CDR2 YFSETQ. The immunoSEQ Assay, a bias-controlled multiplex PCR, was used to amplify TCRbeta CDR3 regions from genomic DNA. The source study handled its data this way. Within the assay, amplification of reference gene primers was used to estimate how many nucleated cells each sample contained. To quantify the absolute abundance of each unique TCRbeta CDR3 rearrangement, sequence reads were collapsed and filtered. For each sample, productive Simpson clonality was calculated as the square root of Simpson's diversity index over productive rearrangements. TCRdb took over this immuneACCESS table, retaining in-frame rearrangements with V and J assigned. Such tables are incomplete; in checked studies, under half of the missing clones stem from an unresolved V gene, and the remainder is unexplained. The DNA gave D and trimming, while V, J and clone size come from that table. The sample contains around 40,000 clones, 75% to 90% of them found a single time. Together, the top ten hold around 8.5% of the sample.

Sequenced input: peripheral blood. This clonotype was obtained from a man aged 30 to 39 with active or convalescent COVID-19. The chain employs TRBV5-1 and TRBJ2-3; the D segment could be TRBD1, given 5 matching bases. The sequenced DNA is TGCGCCAGCAGCTTGCTTCCAGGGCTTAGCACAGATACGCAGTATTTT. The translation is CASSLLPGLSTDTQYF. The CDR3 plus the reference TRBV5-1 and TRBJ2-3 genes for the other parts give the full variable domain: KAGVTQTPRYLIKTRGQQVTLSCSPISGHRSVSWYQQTPGQGLQFLFEYFSETQRNKGNFPGRFSGRQFSNSRSEMNVSTLELGDSALYLCASSLLPGLSTDTQYFGPGTRLTVL.